The 5 T cell receptor beta chains below come from one sample, sequenced in a study of response to subunit inactivated influenza vaccine. Via MiXCR, TCRdb re-called the RT-PCR reads, giving one row per CDR3 protein. There are approximately 500,000 distinct CDR3 sequences in the sample; 13% occur only once, and around 13% lies in the top ten. Sequencing was performed on PBMCs from blood, taken more than 35 days after vaccination. The receptors derive from a man in his forties or fifties who received an inactivated influenza vaccine.

This clonotype has just a few counts. V and J are TRBV28 and TRBJ1-5; 9 bases match TRBD1. This CDR3 has 14 residues. V shed 6 bases and J 6 bases; nucleotides not matched to a gene: 6. The V gene's germline CDR1 is MDHEN and CDR2 SYDVKM. The chain's CDR3 is CASRQGQGGQPQHF. CDR3 nucleotide sequence: TGTGCCAGCAGACAGGGACAGGGCGGTCAGCCCCAGCATTTT.

The V call is TRBV20-1, the J call TRBJ1-4, with no clear D. V gave up 0 bases and J gave up 5 bases, with 7 bases separating them. Germline CDR1 and CDR2: DFQATT and SNEGSKA (reference sequence). The CDR3 length is 13 residues. CDR3 amino acids: CSARDGQNEKLFF. CDR3 nucleotide sequence: TGCAGTGCTAGAGATGGGCAGAATGAAAAACTGTTTTTT.

V is TRBV3-1 and J is TRBJ2-5; TRBD2 matches at 9 bases. Germline assignment: CDR1 LGHDT and CDR2 YNNKEL (reference sequence). This CDR3 has 15 amino acids. Trimming at V came to 2 bases and at J to 5 bases, leaving 6 bases not matched to a gene. The CDR3 sequence: CASSQRRGGRETQYF. The CDR3, as DNA: TGTGCCAGCAGCCAAAGGCGGGGGGGACGGGAGACCCAGTACTTC.

In its sample, this clonotype was seen a few times. The chain couples TRBV18 to TRBJ1-4; D is ambiguous. This CDR3 has 17 amino acids. Per germline, CDR1 KGHSH and CDR2 LQKENI. V lost 0 bases and J lost 8, with 19 bases in between. The CDR3 DNA sequence: TGTGCCAGCTCACCACCGTCGACCTTTTTGCGAAGAGAAAAACTGTTTTTT. Translated, it gives CASSPPSTFLRREKLFF.

This clonotype was counted between two and nine times. V is TRBV6-1 and J is TRBJ1-2, with D unresolved. The germline CDR1 and CDR2 sequences are MNHNS and SASEGT. The CDR3 sequence is 14 residues long. V was clipped by 8 bases and J by 8 bases, with 21 bases between them. This chain's CDR3 is CASGIGSGSSGYTF. The CDR3 nucleotides are TGTGCCAGCGGAATTGGATCGGGTTCTTCGGGCTACACCTTC.